These 32 T cell receptor beta chains originate from one sample sequenced in a study of cytomegalovirus exposure and HLA in healthy donors (dated by TCRdb to about 2017). Library generation was performed with the immunoSEQ multiplex PCR assay. In its TCRdb copy, this immuneACCESS table keeps in-frame sequences only and misses some clones. Where compared with another copy, unresolved V genes explain less than half of these, and the others have no known cause. The sample table records about 150,000 clones; approximately 86% of these occur just once. The top ten clonotypes cover roughly 2.1% of the sample. Sequenced material: PBMCs. Receptor source: a human donor in good health.

CDR3 region: CAWSEQGVEAFF. CDR3 nucleotide sequence: TGTGCCTGGAGCGAACAGGGAGTTGAAGCTTTCTTT. This chain connects TRBV30 to TRBJ1-1; D is possibly TRBD1 (6 bases). This CDR3 spans 12 amino acids. V lost 3 bases to trimming and J lost 7 bases, with 12 bases between them. Germline V gene lookup returns CDR1 GTSNPN and CDR2 SVGIG (reference sequence).

A note on this clone: Its ends do not fully match the called genes, so a read error is possible. The chain is built from TRBV7-7 and TRBJ1-5; TRBD1 is a possible D gene (6 bases). Germline V lookup: CDR1 SSHAT, CDR2 FNYEAQ (reference sequence). The CDR3 runs to 15 residues. CDR3 DNA: TGTGCTAGCAGCGACGACTCAACAGGGAATCAGCCCCAGCATTTT. It is translated as CASSDDSTGNQPQHF.

The chain links TRBV2 to TRBJ2-3, with D perhaps TRBD2 (5 bases). This CDR3 comprises 13 residues. Trimming removed 2 bases from V and 9 bases from J, with 12 bases in between. Germline assignment: CDR1 SNHLY and CDR2 FYNNEI. The CDR3 region has the DNA TGTGCCAGCAGTGAAATGGAGCGGAGGACGCAGTATTTT. This gives the protein CASSEMERRTQYF.

The rearrangement joins TRBV18 to TRBJ1-2, with 9 bases identical to TRBD1. The germline gives CDR1 KGHSH, CDR2 LQKENI. Trimming removed 3 bases from V and 0 bases from J; junction bases left unmatched: 5. This CDR3 is 16 amino acids long. The CDR3 DNA reads TGTGCCAGCTCACCCGGACAGGGGAGTACTAACTATGGCTACACCTTC. Translation: CASSPGQGSTNYGYTF.

The chain employs TRBV6-1 and TRBJ1-1; D perhaps matches TRBD1 (6 bases). The CDR3 length is 15 residues. Germline assignment: CDR1 MNHNS and CDR2 SASEGT. V was cut by 9 bases and J by 4 bases, with 21 bases left in between. CDR3: CASWPGEEFFTEAFF. As DNA, the CDR3 is TGTGCCAGTTGGCCAGGGGAAGAATTTTTCACTGAAGCTTTCTTT.

This clone appeared a single time. The chain carries TRBV2 and TRBJ1-2, with D unresolved. The V end lost 3 bases, the J end lost 1 base, and 18 bases lay between the germline ends. Germline V lookup: CDR1 SNHLY, CDR2 FYNNEI. The CDR3 extends over 17 amino acids. The CDR3 coding sequence is TGTGCCAGCAGTGAGGAGGGCAGTGGACTCATTAACTATGGCTACACCTTC. It codes for CASSEEGSGLINYGYTF. Using reference TRBV2 and TRBJ1-2 for the parts outside the CDR3, the full variable domain is EPEVTQTPSHQVTQMGQEVILRCVPISNHLYFYWYRQILGQKVEFLVSFYNNEISEKSEIFDDQFSVERPDGSNFTLKIRSTKLEDSAMYFCASSEEGSGLINYGYTFGSGTRLTVV.

The chain uses TRBV9 and TRBJ2-3; 9 bases match TRBD2. The germline gives CDR1 SGDLS, CDR2 YYNGEE. CDR3 length: 16 residues. The J segment lost 4 bases and the V segment lost 2 bases, leaving 8 bases of the junction unmatched. This CDR3 is CASSVFGGGGSDTQYF. The CDR3 nucleotides read TGTGCCAGCAGCGTTTTTGGCGGGGGGGGTTCAGATACGCAGTATTTT.

This clone was counted a few times. The chain is built from TRBV7-2 and TRBJ2-3, with 9 bases matching TRBD2. Germline V CDR1 and CDR2: SGHTA, FQGNSA. This CDR3 is built from 17 residues. Trimming at V came to 4 bases and at J to 4 bases, leaving 12 bases not matched to a gene. CDR3 in amino acids: CASSSPGSGGYADTQYF. CDR3 DNA sequence: TGTGCCAGCAGCTCCCCGGGGAGCGGGGGGTATGCAGATACGCAGTATTTT.

In DNA form, the CDR3 reads TGCGCCAGCAGCTACCGACAGGGGATCACAGATACGCAGTATTTT. Its protein is CASSYRQGITDTQYF. This chain connects TRBV5-1 to TRBJ2-3; 8 nucleotides align to TRBD1. After removal of 3 bases from V and 2 bases from J, the junction contained 5 bases not matched to a gene. Germline CDR1 reads SGHRS; CDR2 reads YFSETQ. The CDR3 extends over 15 amino acids.

A few counts support this clone. The chain uses TRBV2 and TRBJ2-3; 10 bases agree with TRBD2. This CDR3 region has 19 residues. The trim removed 7 bases at V and 1 base at J, leaving 17 bases unmatched. Germline lookup yields CDR1 SNHLY and CDR2 FYNNEI. The CDR3 nucleotides are TGTGCCAGCACTAGGTCAGGACCCGGCCTAGCGGGAGGCACAGATACGCAGTATTTT. Amino acid sequence: CASTRSGPGLAGGTDTQYF.

This chain links TRBV19 with TRBJ1-2; maybe TRBD1 (6 bases). Germline V gives CDR1 LNHDA, CDR2 SQIVND (reference sequence). V was trimmed by 4 bases and J by 8 bases, leaving 11 bases between them. The CDR3 is 12 amino acids. CDR3 coding DNA: TGTGCCAGTAGTACCGTCGACAGGGGCTACACCTTC. This codes for CASSTVDRGYTF.

Here the CDR3 reads CASSLDRALGYTF. The CDR3 DNA sequence: TGTGCCAGCAGCCTGGACAGGGCCTTAGGCTACACCTTC. The chain joins TRBV6-5 to TRBJ1-2, with TRBD1 identical over 8 bases. The CDR3 has 13 residues. V was pared by 6 bases and J by 8 bases, with 8 bases of the junction left unmatched. Looked up from germline, CDR1 is MNHEY and CDR2 is SVGAGI.

The rearrangement links TRBV6-6 to TRBJ2-1; 11 bases line up with TRBD2. This CDR3 spans 15 amino acids. The germline gives CDR1 MNHNY, CDR2 SVGAGI (reference sequence). CDR3 sequence (DNA): TGTGCGAGCGGGGCTAGCGGGAGGTCCTACAATGAGCAGTTCTTC. Its protein product is CASGASGRSYNEQFF.

This chain links TRBV5-6 with TRBJ2-1, with D possibly TRBD2 on 6 matching bases. CDR3 length: 11 residues. From germline, CDR1 is SGHDT and CDR2 YYEEEE. Trimming left V 1 base short and J 15 bases short, with 11 bases between. The CDR3 region has the DNA TGTGCCAGCAGCTTGAATCGGGGGTGGTTCTTC. Translated, it gives CASSLNRGWFF.

This clone appeared once. The chain is built from TRBV30 and TRBJ1-3, with D hard to call. Germline loops: CDR1 GTSNPN, CDR2 SVGIG (reference sequence). The CDR3 has 13 residues. V lost 5 bases, J lost 1 base, and 9 bases lay in between. The DNA of the CDR3 is TGTGCCTGGGGTGACATGTCTGGAAACACCATATATTTT. It yields the protein CAWGDMSGNTIYF.

This rearrangement joins TRBV27 to TRBJ2-7; 10 bases fit TRBD1. Germline lookup yields CDR1 MNHEY and CDR2 SMNVEV (reference sequence). Germline trimming cut 2 bases from V and 3 bases from J; bases unmatched to any gene: 7. There are 16 residues in the CDR3. CDR3 loop: CASSLGTGVRGYEQYF. As DNA, the CDR3 is TGTGCCAGCAGTTTAGGGACAGGGGTGAGAGGCTACGAGCAGTACTTC.

The chain links TRBV5-4 to TRBJ1-2; 10 bases are shared with TRBD1. The CDR3 is 15 amino acids. CDR1 is SGHNT, CDR2 YYREEE, per germline (reference sequence). After removal of 4 bases from V and 4 bases from J, the junction contained 7 bases not matched to a gene. CDR3 sequence reads: CASSAATGGGYGYTF. CDR3 sequence (DNA): TGTGCCAGCAGCGCGGCGACAGGGGGCGGCTATGGCTACACCTTC.

There are a few counts of this clone. V is TRBV7-9 and J is TRBJ1-2; 9 bases fit TRBD1. V lost 3 bases to trimming and J lost 4 bases; unmatched junction nucleotides: 6. The CDR3 has 15 residues. Germline loops: CDR1 SEHNR, CDR2 FQNEAQ (reference sequence). CDR3 region: CASSFGDREGYGYTF. CDR3 DNA: TGTGCCAGCAGCTTTGGGGACAGGGAGGGCTATGGCTACACCTTC.

The chain is built from TRBV5-1 and TRBJ1-2; maybe TRBD1 (6 bases). This CDR3 has 13 residues. Deletions cut 3 bases from V and 10 bases from J, with 16 bases between. CDR1 is SGHRS and CDR2 is YFSETQ in the germline V gene. In DNA form, the CDR3 reads TGCGCCAGCAGCTCCGGACAGTTTAGTCCCTACACCTTC. Translating it yields CASSSGQFSPYTF.

The chain links TRBV27 to TRBJ1-5; D not resolved. CDR1 and CDR2 from the germline V gene are MNHEY and SMNVEV (reference sequence). V lost 3 bases, J lost 0 bases, and 9 bases lay in between. The CDR3 totals 15 residues. The CDR3 loop is CASSFPSASNQPQHF. For the CDR3, the DNA is TGTGCCAGCAGTTTCCCCAGCGCTAGCAATCAGCCCCAGCATTTT.

The genes are TRBV10-3 and TRBJ2-7; D call uncertain. The CDR3 is 14 amino acids. Germline V gene data show CDR1 as ENHRY and CDR2 as SYGVKD. The V gene lost 0 bases and the J gene lost 0 bases, with 6 bases spanning the gap. CDR3 region: CAISESVHSYEQYF. The CDR3 coding sequence is TGTGCCATCAGTGAGTCAGTACACTCCTACGAGCAGTACTTC.

The J gene is TRBJ1-1, the V gene TRBV28; TRBD1 agrees at 7 bases. The CDR3 loop spans 16 amino acids. Per the germline V gene, CDR1 is MDHEN and CDR2 is SYDVKM. With 2 bases clipped from V and 0 bases from J, the junction kept 6 bases outside the gene matches. CDR3 in amino acids: CASSLPGQPLNTEAFF. The CDR3 nucleotides read TGTGCCAGCAGTTTACCGGGACAGCCTTTGAACACTGAAGCTTTCTTT.

The DNA for the CDR3 is TGTGCCAGCGGGACTAGCGCCTCCTACGAGCAGTACTTC. This sequence encodes CASGTSASYEQYF. The chain links TRBV27 to TRBJ2-7; 10 bases agree with TRBD2. The J segment lost 0 bases and the V segment lost 8 bases, leaving 1 base of the junction unmatched. Germline CDR1 MNHEY, CDR2 SMNVEV (reference sequence). The CDR3 totals 13 residues.

J is TRBJ1-2 and V is TRBV5-4, with a tentative D call TRBD1 (5 bases). Trimming took 5 bases from V and 7 from J, leaving 12 bases between them. CDR1 is SGHNT, CDR2 YYREEE, per germline (reference sequence). The CDR3 contains 12 residues. The DNA for the CDR3 is TGTGCCAGCAGTTTCGACGGGGGTGGCTACACCTTC. Protein: CASSFDGGGYTF.

This clone was picked up a small number of times. This chain uses TRBV28 with TRBJ1-2; no clear D gene. The V gene's germline CDR1 is MDHEN and CDR2 SYDVKM. There are 12 residues in the CDR3. Trimming cost V 4 bases and J 8 bases, with 11 bases left between them. This CDR3 is CASSSEFKGYTF. In nucleotides, the CDR3 is TGTGCCAGCAGTTCAGAATTTAAGGGCTACACCTTC.

The chain carries TRBV11-2 and TRBJ2-5; TRBD1 aligns across 9 bases. V dropped 4 bases and J dropped 5; count of bases not matched to a gene: 8. Germline V gives CDR1 SGHAT, CDR2 FQNNGV. The CDR3 spans 15 residues. The CDR3 here is CASSYGQGWTETQYF. The CDR3 nucleotides are TGTGCCAGCAGCTACGGACAGGGGTGGACGGAGACCCAGTACTTC. The full variable domain, in which reference TRBV11-2 and TRBJ2-5 provide the parts outside the CDR3, is EAGVAQSPRYKIIEKRQSVAFWCNPISGHATLYWYQQILGQGPKLLIQFQNNGVVDDSQLPKDRFSAERLKGVDSTLKIQPAKLEDSAVYLCASSYGQGWTETQYFGPGTRLLVL.

The chain employs TRBV6-5 and TRBJ2-3; D ambiguous. Trimming took off 8 bases at V and 2 bases at J, with 17 bases between the two ends. Germline lookup yields CDR1 MNHEY and CDR2 SVGAGI. This CDR3 is 15 amino acids long. CDR3 protein: CASGPSRAPTDTQYF. CDR3 DNA: TGTGCCAGCGGGCCGAGTCGAGCCCCCACAGATACGCAGTATTTT.

V usage is TRBV23-1 and J usage is TRBJ1-5; D is perhaps TRBD1 (5 bases). TRBV23-1 qualifies as an ORF whose function is uncertain. The CDR3 runs 15 residues. With 0 bases removed from V and 4 bases from J, the gap between germline ends came to 10 bases. CDR3 sequence: CASSQSRSGNQPQHF. In DNA, the CDR3 is TGCGCCAGCAGTCAATCTAGGTCAGGGAATCAGCCCCAGCATTTT.

This chain uses TRBV19 with TRBJ2-5, with unresolved D. The CDR3 is 15 amino acids. Trimming took off 5 bases at V and 2 bases at J, with 15 bases between the two ends. The germline gives CDR1 LNHDA, CDR2 SQIVND (reference sequence). The CDR3 DNA reads as TGTGCCAGTAGTTACGGATCAGGCCTACAAGAGACCCAGTACTTC. This sequence encodes CASSYGSGLQETQYF.

The chain uses TRBV30 and TRBJ1-1, with 10 positions matching TRBD1. There are 17 residues in the CDR3. Per the germline V gene, CDR1 is GTSNPN and CDR2 is SVGIG (reference sequence). V lost 3 bases, J lost 0 bases, and 10 bases stayed unmatched. Here the CDR3 DNA reads TGTGCCTGGAGAATCCTCCGGGACAGGGGTATGAACACTGAAGCTTTCTTT. Its protein product is CAWRILRDRGMNTEAFF. The variable domain in full, with the rest retrieved from reference TRBV30 and TRBJ1-1, is SQTIHQWPATLVQPVGSPLSLECTVEGTSNPNLYWYRQAAGRGLQLLFYSVGIGQISSEVPQNLSASRPQDRQFILSSKKLLLSDSGFYLCAWRILRDRGMNTEAFFGQGTRLTVV.

The rearrangement uses TRBV5-1 and TRBJ2-1; the match to TRBD2 covers 7 bases. This CDR3 is 15 amino acids long. V gave up 6 bases and J gave up 7 bases; unmatched junction bases: 13. CDR1 SGHRS and CDR2 YFSETQ come from the germline V gene. The CDR3 DNA follows: TGCGCCAGCAATGTGGAAGCGGGAAGACGAAATGAGCAGTTCTTC. It yields the protein CASNVEAGRRNEQFF.

The sample holds one count of this clone. The V call is TRBV6-5, the J call TRBJ1-1; no clear D. Trimming stripped 9 bases from V and 1 base from J, with 12 bases between. This CDR3 spans 13 amino acids. CDR1 is MNHEY and CDR2 is SVGAGI in the germline V gene. The CDR3 DNA reads TGTGCCAGTAAGCCCACCCCGAACACTGAAGCTTTCTTT. It codes for CASKPTPNTEAFF.